Here is one T cell receptor (beta chain) with its context. Antigen: not known. The assay was immunoSEQ multiplex PCR, and TCRdb's table has in-frame clones only and misses some. The sample shows some 13,000 clones, around 74% of them seen only once. V was clipped by 0 bases and J by 0 bases, with 10 bases between them. CDR1 is ENHRY and CDR2 is SYGVKD in the germline V gene. This CDR3 has 16 residues. The entry originates in a study of neoadjuvant anti-PD-1 for oral cavity cancer. The wider study: Before surgery, most patients got three to four biweekly 3 mg/kg nivolumab doses. Around day 43, patients without progression received a fourth nivolumab dose before surgery. Points from the study as a whole: Higher pretreatment blood Treg/Th17 ratios correlated with higher pretreatment blood and lower post-treatment tumor TCRbeta clonality.

Time point in this sample: after neoadjuvant nivolumab, at surgical resection. The clonotype was recovered from a person aged 40 to 85 with oral cavity squamous cell carcinoma. This chain links TRBV10-3 with TRBJ2-3; tentative D call: TRBD2 (6 bases). Material: PBMCs, obtained after nivolumab (anti-PD-1) treatment. CDR3 sequence: CAISESDGRSTDTQYF. The CDR3 nucleotides read TGTGCCATCAGTGAGTCCGACGGGAGAAGCACAGATACGCAGTATTTT.